These 18 T cell receptor beta chains were sequenced from one sample in a study of blood T cell repertoires in COVID-19. Sequenced by immunoSEQ multiplex PCR; TCRdb stores in-frame clones only, minus some. This sample yields about 150,000 clones, of which more than 80% are seen a single time; roughly 14% belongs to the top ten. Sequencing was performed on peripheral blood. These receptors came from a woman in her forties with acute or convalescent COVID-19.

V and J are TRBV9 and TRBJ2-5; 10 bases agree with TRBD1. In germline, CDR1 is SGDLS, CDR2 YYNGEE. V was clipped by 3 bases and J by 8 bases; unmatched bases: 7. This CDR3 is built from 14 residues. The CDR3 region is CASSAQRDRGTQYF. CDR3 coding DNA: TGTGCCAGCAGCGCCCAGAGGGACAGGGGCACCCAGTACTTC. The entire variable domain, with the rest obtained from reference TRBV9 and TRBJ2-5, is as follows: DSGVTQTPKHLITATGQRVTLRCSPRSGDLSVYWYQQSLDQGLQFLIQYYNGEERAKGNILERFSAQQFPDLHSELNLSSLELGDSALYFCASSAQRDRGTQYFGPGTRLLVL.

The J gene is TRBJ2-1, the V gene TRBV12-3 or TRBV12-4; D gene unclear. V was clipped by 6 bases and J by 4 bases, with 10 bases between them. CDR3 length: 13 amino acids. This CDR3 reads CASSLIRYNEQFF. The DNA of the CDR3 is TGTGCCAGCAGCTTGATTCGGTACAATGAGCAGTTCTTC.

The rearrangement uses TRBV11-2 and TRBJ2-1; 7 bases are shared with TRBD1. The V gene end was trimmed by 4 bases and the J gene end by 4 bases; junction bases not matched to a gene: 10. Per germline, CDR1 SGHAT and CDR2 FQNNGV. The CDR3 totals 16 residues. For the CDR3, the DNA is TGTGCCAGCAGCTCTGGTTCAGGGGGAATATACAATGAGCAGTTCTTC. Its protein is CASSSGSGGIYNEQFF.

This chain joins TRBV27 and TRBJ2-7; D remains ambiguous. The CDR3 extends over 13 amino acids. V was shortened by 2 bases and J by 5 bases, with 10 bases between the two germline ends. The germline V gene has CDR1 MNHEY and CDR2 SMNVEV (reference sequence). CDR3 in amino acids: CASSLRGVNEQYF. CDR3 DNA sequence: TGTGCCAGCAGTTTACGCGGAGTAAACGAGCAGTACTTC.

This clone has a single count. This chain links TRBV6-5 with TRBJ2-7; TRBD1 agrees at 7 bases. The CDR3 spans 15 residues. Germline V gene lookup returns CDR1 MNHEY and CDR2 SVGAGI. The V and J ends lost 0 bases and 3 bases, in that order; junction bases with no gene match: 5. CDR3 nucleotide sequence: TGTGCCAGCAGTTACTCCGGGACAGCCTACTACGAGCAGTACTTC. Its translation is CASSYSGTAYYEQYF.

For this clone: Other DNA sequences in the sample encode the same CDR3. This chain connects TRBV9 to TRBJ1-6; weak D call: TRBD1 (5 bases). This CDR3 spans 15 amino acids. V was trimmed by 0 bases and J by 6 bases, leaving 10 bases between them. Germline CDR1 SGDLS, CDR2 YYNGEE. CDR3: CASSVDRGSNSPLHF. The CDR3 nucleotides read TGTGCCAGCAGCGTAGACCGGGGGAGTAATTCACCCCTCCACTTT.

The J gene is TRBJ2-2, the V gene TRBV28; 11 bases align to TRBD2. Germline CDR1 MDHEN, CDR2 SYDVKM. V was clipped by 2 bases and J by 6 bases; unmatched bases: 11. The CDR3 spans 18 residues. For the CDR3, the DNA is TGTGCCAGCAGTTTACCTAGCGGGGGGCCCCGCATAGCCGGGGAGCTGTTTTTT. Its protein product is CASSLPSGGPRIAGELFF.

The chain is built from TRBV7-2 and TRBJ2-3; D remains unclear. This CDR3 contains 15 residues. The V gene's germline CDR1 is SGHTA and CDR2 FQGNSA. The V end was cut by 3 bases, the J end by 3 bases, with 13 bases between. CDR3 sequence reads: CASSLAARFTDTQYF. DNA of the CDR3: TGTGCCAGCAGCTTGGCAGCGCGCTTTACAGATACGCAGTATTTT.

This chain uses TRBV5-1 with TRBJ1-3; the D gene is possibly TRBD1 (5 bases). Per the germline V gene, CDR1 is SGHRS and CDR2 is YFSETQ. V was cut by 4 bases and J by 0 bases, with 11 bases left in between. This CDR3 has 15 amino acids. In DNA form, the CDR3 reads TGCGCCAGCAGCCAGACAGTCTCCTCTGGAAACACCATATATTTT. This sequence encodes CASSQTVSSGNTIYF.

This clone appeared once. The chain employs TRBV2 and TRBJ1-2; D uncertain. Per the germline V gene, CDR1 is SNHLY and CDR2 is FYNNEI. The CDR3 sequence is 16 residues long. V was cut by 5 bases and J by 4 bases, with 20 bases left in between. The CDR3 region is CASSWSVGGQTYGYTF. CDR3 coding DNA: TGTGCCAGCAGTTGGTCAGTGGGTGGGCAGACCTATGGCTACACCTTC.

The chain is built from TRBV5-6 and TRBJ2-7, with TRBD1 identical over 9 bases. Germline CDR1 and CDR2: SGHDT and YYEEEE. This CDR3 comprises 18 residues. The V gene end was trimmed by 3 bases and the J gene end by 6 bases; junction bases not matched to a gene: 19. DNA of the CDR3: TGTGCCAGCAGCTCACCGGGACAGGGCGGCTCACGCCACGGCGAGCAGTACTTC. This encodes CASSSPGQGGSRHGEQYF.

The V call is TRBV27, the J call TRBJ2-7; 10 positions agree with TRBD1. Germline V gene sequence: CDR1 MNHEY, CDR2 SMNVEV (reference sequence). The V and J ends lost 3 bases and 7 bases, in that order; junction bases with no gene match: 12. The CDR3 consists of 16 residues. Here the CDR3 reads CASSLTGGVGLGEQYF. In DNA form, the CDR3 reads TGTGCCAGCAGTTTGACAGGGGGCGTGGGGCTAGGGGAGCAGTACTTC.

This rearrangement joins TRBV6-5 to TRBJ1-2; TRBD1 aligns across 11 bases. Trimming cost V 10 bases and J 3 bases; bases outside gene matches: 7. Germline V CDR1 and CDR2: MNHEY, SVGAGI. The CDR3 totals 14 residues. The CDR3 DNA follows: TGTGCCATACAGCGGACAGGGGGCGACTATGGCTACACCTTC. It encodes CAIQRTGGDYGYTF.

The V call is TRBV12-3 or TRBV12-4, the J call TRBJ1-5, with D maybe TRBD1 (6 bases). The CDR3 spans 13 residues. V was shortened by 6 bases and J by 7 bases, with 13 bases between the two germline ends. This CDR3 is CASRYRVGQPQHF. The CDR3 DNA reads TGTGCCAGCAGATACAGGGTCGGGCAGCCCCAGCATTTT.

The gene calls are TRBV4-1 and TRBJ2-7; TRBD1 matches 9 bases. The V gene's germline CDR1 is MGHRA and CDR2 YSYEKL. V dropped 2 bases and J dropped 2; count of bases not matched to a gene: 10. The CDR3 is 17 residues long. Here the CDR3 reads CASSQLYRDRETYEQYF. The CDR3 bases are TGCGCCAGCAGCCAACTTTATCGGGACAGGGAGACCTACGAGCAGTACTTC.

The V and J genes are TRBV28 and TRBJ2-7; D may be TRBD1 (5 bases). Germline V gene data show CDR1 as MDHEN and CDR2 as SYDVKM. This CDR3 has 14 residues. The ends were cut back, 2 bases at V and 6 bases at J, with 14 bases in the middle. CDR3 coding DNA: TGTGCCAGCAGTTTAATCCCTCGGACAAGCGAGCAGTACTTC. The encoded protein is CASSLIPRTSEQYF.

The chain has TRBV28 and TRBJ2-5; weak D call: TRBD1 (5 bases). This CDR3 has 15 residues. Between the trimmed V and J ends, which lost 3 bases and 4 bases, there was a span of 15 bases. From germline, CDR1 is MDHEN and CDR2 SYDVKM. This CDR3 is CASSLYAGMRETQYF. The CDR3 DNA reads as TGTGCCAGCAGTTTGTACGCAGGGATGAGAGAGACCCAGTACTTC.

This clone appeared once. The chain combines TRBV6-2 or TRBV6-3 with TRBJ2-1, with TRBD2 matching 11 bases. Germline V gives CDR1 MNHEY, CDR2 SVGEGT. The CDR3 is made up of 16 amino acids. After removal of 0 bases from V and 6 bases from J, the junction contained 4 bases not matched to a gene. The chain's CDR3 is CASSYSPSGRSNEQFF. CDR3 bases: TGTGCCAGCAGTTACTCTCCTAGCGGGAGGAGCAATGAGCAGTTCTTC.